This T cell receptor (beta chain) is from a study of blood T cell repertoires in COVID-19 (dated by TCRdb to the early 2020s). Study-level background: The collaborator samples originated in the United States, Italy and Spain and spanned the acute and convalescent phases of COVID-19. Where available, HLA class I and class II types were taken from metadata supplied by the sample provider and were not determined by assay-based typing. Nearly every sample came with metadata listing a de-identified subject ID, COVID-19 status, age in years and sex. The repertoires were made available in a free public database intended to serve as a resource for research on the immune response to SARS-CoV-2. The samples were drawn from two sources: the first 160 participants of the ongoing ImmuneRACE study, and 1,200 or so subjects contributed by 6 global collaborators. Deeply sampled blood TCRbeta repertoires from subjects exposed to, actively infected with, or recovered from COVID-19 were included in the dataset. The material from the prospective study consisted of cDNA or gDNA derived from T cells, B-cell-depleted T cells, or PBMCs. Points the paper makes about the study in general: Clinical and demographic metadata were provided uncurated, with the amount varying by source and participant.

As regards this clone: The antigen it recognizes is unknown. No base quality information exists; no much larger clone differs at one position.

The immunoSEQ Assay, a bias-controlled multiplex PCR, was used to amplify TCRbeta CDR3 regions from genomic DNA. The paper's processing steps were these. The number of nucleated cells in each sample was estimated from the amplification of reference gene primers within the assay. To quantify the absolute abundance of each unique TCRbeta CDR3 rearrangement, sequence reads were collapsed and filtered. For each sample, productive Simpson clonality was calculated by taking the square root of Simpson's diversity index across productive rearrangements. The table comes from immuneACCESS by way of TCRdb, which keeps in-frame sequences with V and J called. Part of the clones is missing from these tables; in studies checked, under half for an unresolved V gene and the rest for unknown reasons. That table is the source of V, J and clone size, and D and trimming were worked out from the DNA. This sample lists a few hundred thousand clones; under 85% were detected once. The ten biggest clones cover 0.85% to 1% of the sample.

Reading from cysteine to phenylalanine, the CDR3 counts 18 amino acids. Only CDR3 DNA is held: 54 bases, read in frame from base 1. CDR1 and CDR2 (ENHRY, SYGVKD) derive from the germline V gene. At the junction V is shortened by 6 bases and J by 4 bases; bases outside the gene matches: 13. At one collaborating source in Seattle, patients were enrolled during active infection and were followed longitudinally through the course of disease. Whole blood was collected in K2EDTA tubes by collaborating institutions according to the institutions' own protocols. Collaborator samples were shipped for TCRbeta analysis as frozen whole blood, isolated PBMCs, or DNA extracted from either sample type.

This clonotype was obtained from a human donor with COVID-19, enrolled during active disease. The donor label of this sample is uncertain. Sequencing was done on a sample of peripheral blood. Here the chain combines TRBV10-3 and TRBJ2-3; the junction holds 13 bases that match TRBD2. The DNA sequence is given as TGTGCCATCAGCTCCGGACTAGCGGGAGTCCCCGGCTCAGATACGCAGTATTTT. Its amino acids are CAISSGLAGVPGSDTQYF.